This TCR beta chain was sequenced during a study of memory CD4+ T cells and cytomegalovirus serostatus. Single viable CD3+CD4+CD8-CD45RO+ cells were sorted as the memory CD4+ T cells. The method was immunoSEQ multiplex PCR; TCRdb's version includes in-frame clones alone and lacks a portion of them. The sample comprises about 54,000 clones, 60% to 75% of which are singletons, and about 2.7% rests with the top ten. Germline V gene data show CDR1 as SGHRS and CDR2 as YFSETQ. This CDR3 region has 15 residues. The V end lost 0 bases, the J end lost 4 bases, and 10 bases lay between the germline ends. The TCR originated in an adult in good health and CMV-seropositive. This chain joins TRBV5-1 and TRBJ2-2, with D tentatively TRBD2 (5 bases). The sequenced material came from memory CD4+ T cells from blood. CDR3 sequence reads: CASSLDLALTGELFF. The CDR3 coding sequence is TGCGCCAGCAGCTTGGATTTAGCGCTCACCGGGGAGCTGTTTTTT. Filled out from reference TRBV5-1 and TRBJ2-2, the complete variable domain reads KAGVTQTPRYLIKTRGQQVTLSCSPISGHRSVSWYQQTPGQGLQFLFEYFSETQRNKGNFPGRFSGRQFSNSRSEMNVSTLELGDSALYLCASSLDLALTGELFFGEGSRLTVL.